This T cell receptor (beta chain) was sequenced during a study of T cells in Graves' hyperthyroidism and ophthalmopathy. Study details: Before any treatment, at initial diagnosis, peripheral blood was collected.

The table lists this clonotype with a few counts. What it binds is unknown. The CDR3 regions of TCR beta were amplified from RNA transcripts. An initial round of RT-PCR targeting the TCR CDR3 relied on the HTBI primer set. MiXCR was run by TCRdb on the multiplex PCR reads, yielding one entry per CDR3 protein. The sample has 75,000 to 100,000 distinct CDR3 sequences; around 50% are singletons. This CDR3 has 15 amino acids. The germline gives CDR1 DFQATT, CDR2 SNEGSKA (reference sequence). V was shortened by 6 bases and J by 3 bases, with 18 bases between the two germline ends. Findings and limits, study-wide: Through a model of 13 V-J features, ophthalmopathy was separated from stable hyperthyroidism.

The gene calls are TRBV20-1 and TRBJ1-5, with TRBD1 as a possible D gene (5 bases). The TCR was taken from a woman aged 35 to 49 with Graves' hyperthyroidism. The sequenced sample was blood. This CDR3 is CSAHNQGTVNQPQHF. CDR3 sequence (DNA): TGCAGTGCCCATAACCAAGGGACTGTCAATCAGCCCCAGCATTTT.